What follows is one TCR beta chain and its context. What it binds is not known. The Oncomine TCR Beta short-read assay was applied to DNA of cultured CD4+ T cells. TCRdb ran MiXCR on the PCR reads and lists one entry per CDR3 protein. Of 15,000 to 20,000 distinct CDR3 sequences in the sample, about 61% were seen once. Indicated treatment: approximately 10-day PBMC culture with coronavirus spike peptide pools or control peptides (ViraFEST assay). CDR3 length equals 17 residues. Trimming removed 1 base from V and 9 bases from J; junction bases left unmatched: 15. Germline loops: CDR1 MGHRA, CDR2 YSYEKL. This sample is part of a study of vaccination and CD4 T cells after COVID-19. Looking at the study overall: Two of the convalescents were Hispanic, and convalescents were six males and four females. Ranging from 14 to 241, the interval between dose two and post-vaccine sampling had a median of about 72 days.

Study-level findings and limits: For SARS-CoV-2-reactive clonotypes, the median went from approximately 21 to 38, a nonsignificant increase.

Specimen: CD4+ T cells from blood, cultured in vitro. This sequence was found in a human donor who had recovered from COVID-19. The chain couples TRBV4-1 to TRBJ2-1, with TRBD2 identical over 7 bases. This CDR3 reads CASSQVYPGRRFTEQFF. In DNA, the CDR3 is TGCGCCAGCAGCCAAGTTTATCCCGGGAGGAGATTCACTGAGCAGTTCTTC.